The subject of this entry is one TCR beta chain. The clone's antigen remains unknown. Base quality data are lacking; no much larger clone is found one base away. The data derive from a study of blood T cell repertoires in COVID-19 (dated by TCRdb to the early 2020s). The study in broad terms: Samples from collaborators originated in the United States, Italy and Spain and spanned both the acute and convalescent phases of COVID-19. The material from the prospective study consisted of cDNA or gDNA derived from T cells, B-cell-depleted T cells, or PBMCs. Subjects who had been exposed to COVID-19, were actively infected with it, or had recovered from it provided the deeply sampled blood TCRbeta repertoires that made up the dataset. A freely available public database, intended as a resource for researchers studying the immune response to SARS-CoV-2, is where the repertoires were released. Samples came from the ongoing ImmuneRACE study (first 160 participants) plus 1,254 subjects from 6 global collaborators. Nearly every sample came with metadata listing a de-identified subject ID, COVID-19 status, age in years and sex. Where available, HLA class I and class II types were obtained from metadata supplied by the sample provider rather than from assay-based typing. The paper as a whole reports these results and caveats: The quantity of clinical and demographic metadata differed by source and by participant and was supplied without curation.

Participants in the prospective study were enrolled through a virtual design, were aged roughly 18 to 100 years, and lived in roughly 24 United States geographic areas. To assign participants to cohorts, the prospective study relied on clinical history that participants themselves reported in a screening survey and a study questionnaire. Mobile phlebotomists in the prospective study collected whole blood, serum and a nasopharyngeal or oropharyngeal swab from every participant. Over an approximately 2-month period, participants in the prospective study had the option of providing additional blood draws and questionnaires. Blood samples from the prospective study were shipped frozen or at room temperature prior to DNA extraction. TCRbeta CDR3 regions were amplified from genomic DNA using the immunoSEQ Assay, a bias-controlled multiplex PCR. On the authors' methods: Within the assay, amplification of reference gene primers was used to estimate how many nucleated cells each sample contained. Sequence reads were collapsed and filtered to measure the absolute abundance of every unique TCRbeta CDR3 rearrangement. Productive Simpson clonality was computed per sample as the square root of Simpson's diversity index over productive rearrangements. The table comes from immuneACCESS by way of TCRdb, which keeps in-frame sequences with V and J called. Part of the clones is missing from these tables; in studies checked, under half for an unresolved V gene and the rest for unknown reasons. The V and J calls and clone size come from that table; D and trimming were worked out from the DNA. The sample table shows a few hundred thousand clones, and 85% to 90% are seen once. Clones ranked in the top ten supply over 3.5% of the sample.

V is cut by 3 bases and J by 7 bases, and the space between the germline ends is 18 bases. From the germline V gene (reference sequence), CDR1 is LGHDT and CDR2 is YNNKEL. Taken from cysteine to phenylalanine, the CDR3 has 16 residues. Of all the DNA, just the CDR3 is kept, 48 bases in frame from base 1. What was sequenced was PBMCs or T cells enriched from blood (not recorded which). The chain uses TRBV3-1 (or the pseudogene TRBV3-2) and TRBJ1-4; no D gene call is confident. This receptor was taken from a woman in her late teens or twenties with acute COVID-19. The CDR3 reads as follows: CASSQSLFSPSEKLFF. The nucleotide sequence is given as TGTGCCAGCAGCCAGTCTCTTTTTAGCCCCAGTGAAAAACTGTTTTTT.